The TCR beta chain under discussion was sequenced for a study of human T cells and chemical hapten exposure. During construction of the library, unique molecular identifiers were attached to individual cDNA molecules for quantitative, reproducible TCR counting. In TCRdb, the RACE reads were re-called with MiXCR into one record per CDR3 protein. The sample includes more than 150,000 distinct CDR3 sequences, around 15% of them seen just once. Time point reported: patch test 1, 2 weeks after DPC sensitization. As to treatment: therapeutic diphenylcyclopropenone sensitization with weekly scalp DPC. Per the germline V gene, CDR1 is SGHTA and CDR2 is FQGNSA. The CDR3 has 16 residues. Trimming pared 2 bases from V and 2 bases from J, leaving 10 bases between.

The J gene is TRBJ2-6, the V gene TRBV7-2, with D perhaps TRBD2 (6 bases). The sequence was obtained from a woman aged 30 to 39 with alopecia areata. Some clones in this sample may be carry-over from other donors' samples. The starting material was whole blood, obtained in connection with sensitization to the hapten diphenylcyclopropenone (DPC). The CDR3 spells CASSLNRLAGANVLTF. The CDR3 nucleotides read TGTGCCAGCAGCTTAAATCGACTAGCTGGGGCCAACGTCCTGACTTTC.